A single sample is the source of the 32 T cell receptor beta chains below, sequenced in a study of blood T cell repertoires in COVID-19 (dated by TCRdb to the early 2020s). The library was made by the immunoSEQ multiplex PCR assay. The table comes from immuneACCESS by way of TCRdb, which keeps in-frame sequences with V and J called. Part of the clones is missing from these tables; in studies checked, under half for an unresolved V gene and the rest for unknown reasons. This sample has about 260,000 clones in its table, and roughly nine tenths of those were observed once. The ten most abundant clones make up roughly 4% of the sample. Sequenced sample: peripheral blood. The source of these receptors is a man in his fifties or sixties who had recovered from COVID-19.

The count of this clone is one. The chain uses TRBV5-4 and TRBJ1-2, with TRBD1 matching over 7 bases. CDR3 length: 16 amino acids. The germline V gene has CDR1 SGHNT and CDR2 YYREEE (reference sequence). After removal of 2 bases from V and 7 bases from J, the junction contained 14 bases not matched to a gene. CDR3 coding DNA: TGTGCCAGCAGCTTAGTGCGCGGAGGGACAGATGGTGGCTACACCTTC. This codes for CASSLVRGGTDGGYTF.

Worth noting for this clone: Other DNA sequences in the same sample also yield this CDR3. This rearrangement joins TRBV5-1 to TRBJ1-1; 7 bases agree with TRBD1. Trimming cost V 4 bases and J 1 base; bases outside gene matches: 4. The CDR3 spans 14 residues. Looked up from germline, CDR1 is SGHRS and CDR2 is YFSETQ. CDR3 region: CASSLQGRNTEAFF. In DNA, the CDR3 is TGCGCCAGCAGCCTACAGGGGCGGAACACTGAAGCTTTCTTT.

This clone was counted a single time. The gene calls are TRBV5-6 and TRBJ1-3, with 10 bases identical to TRBD1. V lost 4 bases, J lost 5 bases, and 15 bases stayed unmatched. CDR1 is SGHDT, CDR2 YYEEEE, per germline. The CDR3 covers 18 residues. CDR3 sequence reads: CASSLTGTGVYLRNTIYF. CDR3 coding DNA: TGTGCCAGCAGCCTCACGGGGACAGGGGTATATTTAAGAAACACCATATATTTT.

Only a few counts were recorded for this clone. The rearrangement uses TRBV5-8 and TRBJ2-7; TRBD1 aligns across 8 bases. V lost 4 bases, J lost 5 bases, and 8 bases stayed unmatched. The V gene's germline CDR1 is SGHTS and CDR2 YDEGEE. The CDR3 is 14 amino acids. The CDR3 here is CASSRNRGYDEQYF. The CDR3 DNA sequence: TGTGCCAGCAGCCGAAACAGGGGGTACGACGAGCAGTACTTC.

The chain is built from TRBV5-6 and TRBJ2-5, with TRBD2 matching 7 bases. CDR3 length equals 15 residues. CDR1 and CDR2 (germline): SGHDT, YYEEEE. V shed 3 bases and J 5 bases; nucleotides not matched to a gene: 10. CDR3 bases: TGTGCCAGCAGCTATGACCGGGGGGTAAGGGAGACCCAGTACTTC. It codes for CASSYDRGVRETQYF.

This rearrangement joins TRBV18 to TRBJ1-2; D is ambiguous. The CDR3 runs to 14 residues. Deletions cut 6 bases from V and 4 bases from J, with 15 bases between. The germline gives CDR1 KGHSH, CDR2 LQKENI. The CDR3 here is CASSPSHEGYGYTF. The CDR3 DNA reads TGTGCCAGCTCTCCGTCTCACGAGGGCTATGGCTACACCTTC.

The chain joins TRBV11-2 to TRBJ2-1; TRBD2 aligns across 9 bases. The CDR3 is 16 residues long. J lost 8 bases, V lost 5 bases, and 13 bases had no gene match. The germline gives CDR1 SGHAT, CDR2 FQNNGV. CDR3 loop: CASSPALAGGEHEQFF. The DNA for the CDR3 is TGTGCCAGCAGCCCCGCCCTCGCGGGGGGGGAGCATGAGCAGTTCTTC.

The rearrangement uses TRBV27 and TRBJ1-2, with D uncertain. Germline V gene data show CDR1 as MNHEY and CDR2 as SMNVEV (reference sequence). The V end lost 4 bases, the J end lost 4 bases, and 13 bases lay between the germline ends. CDR3 length: 14 residues. This chain's CDR3 is CASSSVPGSYGYTF. The CDR3 coding sequence is TGTGCCAGCAGTTCGGTACCCGGGAGCTATGGCTACACCTTC.

The chain links TRBV7-9 to TRBJ1-6; D remains unclear. The germline gives CDR1 SEHNR, CDR2 FQNEAQ (reference sequence). This CDR3 has 14 residues. The ends were cut back, 0 bases at V and 9 bases at J, with 9 bases in the middle. For the CDR3, the DNA is TGTGCCAGCAGCTTAGCGAGCTGGAGTTCACCCCTCCACTTT. Translating gives CASSLASWSSPLHF.

V and J are TRBV7-9 and TRBJ2-7, with D possibly matching TRBD2 (6 bases). Germline V CDR1 and CDR2: SEHNR, FQNEAQ (reference sequence). The CDR3 totals 15 residues. The V gene lost 2 bases and the J gene lost 2 bases, with 13 bases spanning the gap. The CDR3, as DNA: TGTGCCAGCAGCTTAAGCGGGCCGGGCCCCTACGAGCAGTACTTC. It specifies CASSLSGPGPYEQYF.

The rearrangement joins TRBV5-1 to TRBJ1-2; TRBD1 aligns across 9 bases. The CDR3 totals 18 residues. The germline V gene encodes CDR1 SGHRS and CDR2 YFSETQ. Trimming cost V 1 base and J 3 bases; bases outside gene matches: 13. CDR3 residues: CASSLTTPDRGRYYGYTF. The CDR3 DNA is TGCGCCAGCAGCTTGACAACCCCGGACAGGGGAAGGTACTATGGCTACACCTTC.

The chain joins TRBV6-6 to TRBJ2-5, with 9 bases matching TRBD1. With V trimmed by 7 bases and J by 4 bases, 10 bases remained unmatched. The germline V gene encodes CDR1 MNHNY and CDR2 SVGAGI (reference sequence). The CDR3 sequence is 15 residues long. The CDR3 DNA reads as TGTGCCAGCAACCAACAGGGGGCGATGGGAGAGACCCAGTACTTC. It yields the protein CASNQQGAMGETQYF.

V gene TRBV11-2 combines with J gene TRBJ1-6; D ambiguous. Germline values: CDR1 SGHAT, CDR2 FQNNGV. The CDR3 has 14 residues. The germline V and J ends were trimmed by 5 bases and 3 bases, with 8 bases remaining between them. CDR3 sequence: CASSEQLYNSPLHF. As DNA, the CDR3 is TGTGCCAGCAGCGAACAGCTCTATAATTCACCCCTCCACTTT.

The genes are TRBV7-9 and TRBJ2-7; possibly TRBD1 for D (5 bases). Germline V gene sequence: CDR1 SEHNR, CDR2 FQNEAQ (reference sequence). The CDR3 contains 15 residues. Between the trimmed V and J ends, which lost 5 bases and 1 base, there was a span of 15 bases. CDR3: CASSPNKGVSYEQYF. As DNA, the CDR3 is TGTGCCAGCAGCCCTAACAAAGGGGTATCCTACGAGCAGTACTTC.

The V call is TRBV9, the J call TRBJ1-1, with unresolved D. The V gene's germline CDR1 is SGDLS and CDR2 YYNGEE. This CDR3 comprises 11 residues. Trimming pared 5 bases from V and 6 bases from J, leaving 8 bases between. CDR3 residues: CASRSTAEAFF. In DNA form, the CDR3 reads TGTGCCAGCAGGTCAACGGCTGAAGCTTTCTTT.

The V call is TRBV11-1, the J call TRBJ2-7, with TRBD1 matching over 7 bases. This CDR3 has 12 amino acids. The germline gives CDR1 SGHAT, CDR2 FQDESV (reference sequence). V shed 5 bases and J 4 bases; nucleotides not matched to a gene: 2. The CDR3 coding sequence is TGTGCCAGCAGCCCGGGACAGTACGAGCAGTACTTC. It yields the protein CASSPGQYEQYF.

The J gene is TRBJ1-1, the V gene TRBV4-2; D ambiguous. The V and J ends lost 7 bases and 3 bases respectively, with 15 bases between them. The CDR3 consists of 14 residues. The V gene's germline CDR1 is LGHNA and CDR2 YNFKEQ. CDR3 sequence: CASTTRRVDTEAFF. The CDR3 DNA is TGTGCCAGCACCACCAGGAGGGTGGACACTGAAGCTTTCTTT.

This chain links TRBV7-8 with TRBJ1-1; TRBD1 might be the D (6 bases). The CDR3 spans 15 residues. CDR1 and CDR2 (germline): SGHVS, FQNEAQ. V lost 2 bases, J lost 4 bases, and 14 bases lay in between. The CDR3 sequence is CASSLSTGLVTEAFF. The CDR3 DNA follows: TGTGCCAGCAGCTTATCTACAGGGTTGGTCACTGAAGCTTTCTTT.

This chain joins TRBV5-1 and TRBJ2-1; TRBD2 matches at 12 bases. CDR1 SGHRS and CDR2 YFSETQ come from the germline V gene. J lost 7 bases, V lost 2 bases, and 1 base had no gene match. This CDR3 is 14 amino acids long. CDR3 in amino acids: CASSFTSGGNEQFF. For the CDR3, the DNA is TGCGCCAGCAGCTTCACTAGCGGGGGGAATGAGCAGTTCTTC.

The chain uses TRBV2 and TRBJ1-3; unclear D gene. This CDR3 is built from 14 residues. From germline, CDR1 is SNHLY and CDR2 FYNNEI. V dropped 8 bases and J dropped 0 bases, with 11 bases sitting between them. The CDR3 reads CASVAVGSGNTIYF. The CDR3 bases are TGTGCCAGCGTAGCAGTGGGCTCTGGAAACACCATATATTTT.

This clone was observed a handful of times. The V call is TRBV10-3, the J call TRBJ1-3; D perhaps matches TRBD1 (6 bases). The CDR3 length is 13 residues. Per the germline V gene, CDR1 is ENHRY and CDR2 is SYGVKD. Trimming left V 4 bases short and J 9 bases short, with 13 bases between. The CDR3 DNA reads TGTGCCATCAGTGTGGGGACATCAGGCACCATATATTTT. Translated: CAISVGTSGTIYF.

This clone was counted once. The chain combines TRBV5-4 with TRBJ2-3; 9 bases are shared with TRBD2. With V trimmed by 7 bases and J by 0 bases, 9 bases remained unmatched. Germline loops: CDR1 SGHNT, CDR2 YYREEE (reference sequence). The CDR3 has 16 amino acids. Here the CDR3 reads CASPFLAGDSTDTQYF. The CDR3 region has the DNA TGTGCCAGCCCTTTTTTAGCGGGGGATAGCACAGATACGCAGTATTTT.

This chain connects TRBV7-9 to TRBJ1-5; no definite D call. Germline CDR1 SEHNR, CDR2 FQNEAQ (reference sequence). This CDR3 is 16 amino acids long. V was cut by 5 bases and J by 2 bases, with 16 bases left in between. CDR3 DNA: TGTGCCAGCAGCGCCTCCGGCGGAAACGGCAATCAGCCCCAGCATTTT. Protein sequence: CASSASGGNGNQPQHF. The full variable domain, rest sourced from reference TRBV7-9 and TRBJ1-5, is DTGVSQNPRHKITKRGQNVTFRCDPISEHNRLYWYRQTLGQGPEFLTYFQNEAQLEKSRLLSDRFSAERPKGSFSTLEIQRTEQGDSAMYLCASSASGGNGNQPQHFGDGTRLSIL.

CDR3 nucleotide sequence: TGTGCCAGCAGCGCTCCTACCGGGGTTAATTCACCCCTCCACTTT. This translates into CASSAPTGVNSPLHF. This rearrangement joins TRBV7-2 to TRBJ1-6; no clear D. This CDR3 is built from 15 residues. The V gene's germline CDR1 is SGHTA and CDR2 FQGNSA. Trimming removed 5 bases at V and 6 bases at J, with 14 bases between.

The genes are TRBV7-6 and TRBJ2-3, with 11 bases matching TRBD2. V lost 2 bases, J lost 0 bases, and 7 bases stayed unmatched. The V gene's germline CDR1 is SGHVS and CDR2 FNYEAQ. This CDR3 comprises 18 residues. CDR3 protein: CASSLLAGGRTSTDTQYF. CDR3 DNA: TGTGCCAGCAGCTTACTAGCGGGGGGCAGAACTAGCACAGATACGCAGTATTTT.

The gene calls are TRBV19 and TRBJ2-4; D gene unclear. V lost 3 bases to trimming and J lost 2 bases, with 14 bases between them. CDR3 size: 16 residues. From germline, CDR1 is LNHDA and CDR2 SQIVND (reference sequence). CDR3 residues: CASSMLGMATKNIQYF. The CDR3 nucleotides are TGTGCCAGTAGTATGCTAGGAATGGCGACCAAAAACATTCAGTACTTC. Looking up the rest from reference TRBV19 and TRBJ2-4 gives the full variable domain: DGGITQSPKYLFRKEGQNVTLSCEQNLNHDAMYWYRQDPGQGLRLIYYSQIVNDFQKGDIAEGYSVSREKKESFPLTVTSAQKNPTAFYLCASSMLGMATKNIQYFGAGTRLSVL.

V is TRBV27 and J is TRBJ1-3; D is perhaps TRBD1 (6 bases). V lost 4 bases and J 7 bases, leaving 11 bases between the germline ends. CDR1 MNHEY and CDR2 SMNVEV come from the germline V gene (reference sequence). This CDR3 comprises 13 residues. CDR3 residues: CASSSTGTNTIYF. DNA of the CDR3: TGTGCCAGCAGTTCCACAGGGACGAACACCATATATTTT.

The rearrangement joins TRBV4-2 to TRBJ2-1; 10 bases fit TRBD2. CDR3 length: 15 amino acids. With 4 bases clipped from V and 3 bases from J, the junction kept 3 bases outside the gene matches. Looked up from germline, CDR1 is LGHNA and CDR2 is YNFKEQ. CDR3 region: CASSLAGGHYNEQFF. In DNA, the CDR3 is TGTGCCAGCAGCCTAGCGGGGGGCCACTACAATGAGCAGTTCTTC.

The CDR3 region is CASSSGLKLTGELFF. The DNA of the CDR3 is TGTGCCAGCAGCTCGGGACTAAAACTCACCGGGGAGCTGTTTTTT. V usage is TRBV7-9 and J usage is TRBJ2-2; TRBD2 agrees at 7 bases. Germline V gives CDR1 SEHNR, CDR2 FQNEAQ (reference sequence). This CDR3 has 15 residues. Unmatched junction bases numbered 6, after V lost 4 bases and J lost 4 bases.

The rearrangement joins TRBV7-8 to TRBJ2-1; TRBD2 might be the D (6 bases). This CDR3 comprises 17 residues. V was cut by 1 base and J by 9 bases, with 22 bases left in between. Per the germline V gene, CDR1 is SGHVS and CDR2 is FQNEAQ. This CDR3 is CASSLGRVARRHGEQFF. The CDR3 nucleotides read TGTGCCAGCAGCTTAGGGAGGGTCGCTCGAAGGCACGGTGAGCAGTTCTTC.

This chain links TRBV9 with TRBJ1-6, with unresolved D. The CDR3 consists of 15 residues. Trimming stripped 3 bases from V and 5 bases from J, with 12 bases between. Germline lookup yields CDR1 SGDLS and CDR2 YYNGEE. DNA for the CDR3: TGTGCCAGCAGCGGCAGTCTCGTGGATAATTCACCCCTCCACTTT. Translation: CASSGSLVDNSPLHF. The full variable domain, in which reference TRBV9 and TRBJ1-6 provide the parts outside the CDR3, is DSGVTQTPKHLITATGQRVTLRCSPRSGDLSVYWYQQSLDQGLQFLIQYYNGEERAKGNILERFSAQQFPDLHSELNLSSLELGDSALYFCASSGSLVDNSPLHFGNGTRLTVT.

The V gene is TRBV6-5, the J gene TRBJ1-2; 8 bases match TRBD1. V lost 0 bases, J lost 7 bases, and 10 bases stayed unmatched. CDR1 MNHEY and CDR2 SVGAGI come from the germline V gene. The CDR3 spans 16 residues. CDR3 amino acids: CASSYSSFDRGSGYTF. CDR3 DNA sequence: TGTGCCAGCAGTTACTCGAGTTTTGACAGGGGATCTGGCTACACCTTC.